The rows below give T cell receptor beta chains drawn from one sample of a study of CD8+CD57+ T cells in acquired aplastic anemia. One entry per CDR3 protein results from TCRdb running MiXCR on the reads. This table holds about 200,000 distinct CDR3 sequences, 65% found once. Material for sequencing was sorted CD4+, CD8+, or CD8+CD57+ T cells (not recorded which) from PBMCs. These TCRs come from a human donor with aplastic anemia. Both conserved end residues are trimmed from each CDR3. The order of the fields is V gene, J gene, CDR3 protein.

v_call: TRBV9
j_call: TRBJ2-5
cdr3_aa: ASTLGTSSWETQY

v_call: TRBV6-4
j_call: TRBJ1-6
cdr3_aa: ASSDRDNSPLH

v_call: TRBV15
j_call: TRBJ2-7
cdr3_aa: ATSREGIATSYEQY

v_call: TRBV20-1
j_call: TRBJ2-7
cdr3_aa: SARDRRREYEQY

v_call: TRBV19
j_call: TRBJ1-5
cdr3_aa: ASSIWGVTQPQH

v_call: TRBV9
j_call: TRBJ2-3
cdr3_aa: ASSVWDSKDTQY

v_call: TRBV7-2
j_call: TRBJ2-7
cdr3_aa: ASSQQGGGEQY

v_call: TRBV9
j_call: TRBJ2-3
cdr3_aa: ASIPVEGTDTQY

v_call: TRBV7-9
j_call: TRBJ2-5
cdr3_aa: ASSLGGRETQY

v_call: TRBV5-1
j_call: TRBJ2-5
cdr3_aa: ASSWNQETQY